The 20 T cell receptor beta chains given below trace back to one sample, sequenced in a study of PD-1 blockade in classical Hodgkin lymphoma. TCRdb's table, derived via immunoSEQ multiplex PCR, lists solely in-frame clones and lacks some. Of over 25,000 clones in the sample, about 81% are singletons; the top ten hold around 35%. Relapses following autologous stem cell transplantation were seen in all patients, with brentuximab vedotin exposure varying. The sample here was peripheral blood mononuclear cells (PBMCs), taken before the second cycle of nivolumab. All receptors come from a human donor with classical Hodgkin lymphoma.

The V and J genes are TRBV19 and TRBJ2-3, with 8 bases aligning to TRBD2. Germline V lookup: CDR1 LNHDA, CDR2 SQIVND (reference sequence). V was pared by 10 bases and J by 0 bases, with 6 bases of the junction left unmatched. The CDR3 sequence is 14 residues long. Here the CDR3 reads CATRSGGSTDTQYF. The CDR3 nucleotides are TGTGCCACGAGGAGCGGGGGAAGCACAGATACGCAGTATTTT.

V gene TRBV9 combines with J gene TRBJ1-1; D ambiguous. Germline-derived CDR1 and CDR2 are SGDLS and YYNGEE. V lost 4 bases and J 1 base, leaving 8 bases between the germline ends. The CDR3 has 13 amino acids. This CDR3 reads CASSTHRNTEAFF. The DNA for the CDR3 is TGTGCCAGCAGCACTCACAGGAACACTGAAGCTTTCTTT.

The genes are TRBV9 and TRBJ1-2; D uncertain. The V gene lost 1 base and the J gene lost 2 bases, with 12 bases spanning the gap. The germline V gene has CDR1 SGDLS and CDR2 YYNGEE. The CDR3 is made up of 15 amino acids. CDR3 region: CASSVQEHLNYGYTF. The CDR3 nucleotides read TGTGCCAGCAGCGTACAGGAACACTTGAACTATGGCTACACCTTC. Combining the CDR3 with reference TRBV9 and TRBJ1-2 gives the whole variable domain DSGVTQTPKHLITATGQRVTLRCSPRSGDLSVYWYQQSLDQGLQFLIQYYNGEERAKGNILERFSAQQFPDLHSELNLSSLELGDSALYFCASSVQEHLNYGYTFGSGTRLTVV.

The chain links TRBV6-6 to TRBJ2-1; possible D gene TRBD1, 5 bases. Germline lookup yields CDR1 MNHNY and CDR2 SVGAGI (reference sequence). The CDR3 sequence is 14 residues long. V lost 2 bases to trimming and J lost 8 bases, with 13 bases between them. CDR3 sequence reads: CASSYGAGNDEQFF. DNA of the CDR3: TGTGCCAGCAGTTACGGGGCAGGGAACGATGAGCAGTTCTTC.

This clone came up a few times. The chain joins TRBV4-2 to TRBJ2-7; D call uncertain. V was trimmed by 0 bases and J by 5 bases, leaving 11 bases between them. CDR3 size: 14 residues. Germline CDR1 and CDR2: LGHNA and YNFKEQ. As DNA, the CDR3 is TGTGCCAGCAGCCAAGATATTGGCCTGAACGAGCAGTACTTC. This encodes CASSQDIGLNEQYF.

This chain uses TRBV7-2 with TRBJ2-7; TRBD1 matches 11 bases. This CDR3 spans 16 amino acids. J was trimmed by 2 bases and V by 1 base; bases with no gene match: 4. Germline V gives CDR1 SGHTA, CDR2 FQGNSA. In DNA form, the CDR3 reads TGTGCCAGCAGCTTAGTCGCGGGACAGGGGGCCTACGAGCAGTACTTC. This codes for CASSLVAGQGAYEQYF.

This clone was seen more than once but under ten times. The chain joins TRBV6-1 to TRBJ1-5; D gene unclear. V lost 0 bases to trimming and J lost 7 bases, with 7 bases between them. This CDR3 has 13 residues. CDR1 and CDR2 (germline): MNHNS, SASEGT. The DNA of the CDR3 is TGTGCCAGCAGTGAAGCATATAGCCAGCCCCAGCATTTT. The encoded protein is CASSEAYSQPQHF.

In DNA, the CDR3 is TGTGCTAGTGGTTTGTCCGGACAGGGGGCGCCCAATGAGCAGTTCTTC. Its protein product is CASGLSGQGAPNEQFF. V gene TRBV12-5 combines with J gene TRBJ2-1; 11 bases map to TRBD1. Germline V gene data show CDR1 as LGHNT and CDR2 as FRNRAP. The CDR3 extends over 16 amino acids. The ends lost 2 bases at V and 6 bases at J; junction bases unmatched: 6.

CDR3 nucleotides: TGTGCCAGCAGTCCCCGGGAGGCCTACAATGAGCAGTTCTTC. Its protein product is CASSPREAYNEQFF. This chain connects TRBV28 to TRBJ2-1, with TRBD2 matching 7 bases. Germline V gene data show CDR1 as MDHEN and CDR2 as SYDVKM. V shed 5 bases and J 2 bases; nucleotides not matched to a gene: 3. The length of the CDR3 is 14 residues.

This clone was detected only once. The germline gene is not matched at one end of the junction; a read error may be the cause. The chain couples TRBV2 to TRBJ1-2; TRBD1 might be the D (6 bases). The CDR3 spans 14 residues. In germline, CDR1 is SNHLY, CDR2 FYNNEI. CDR3: CASREGGRGLGYTF. CDR3 nucleotides: TGTGCCAGCAGGGAAGGGGGGAGGGGACTTGGCTACACCTTC.

V and J are TRBV12-5 and TRBJ1-2; 10 bases agree with TRBD1. Germline-derived CDR1 and CDR2 are LGHNT and FRNRAP. V dropped 1 base and J dropped 8; count of bases not matched to a gene: 13. The CDR3 has 17 amino acids. The CDR3 protein is CASGLDLPGQGNVGYTF. The CDR3 DNA reads as TGTGCTAGTGGTTTGGACCTTCCGGGACAGGGGAACGTGGGCTACACCTTC. Using reference TRBV12-5 and TRBJ1-2 for the parts outside the CDR3, the full variable domain is DARVTQTPRHKVTEMGQEVTMRCQPILGHNTVFWYRQTMMQGLELLAYFRNRAPLDDSGMPKDRFSAEMPDATLATLKIQPSEPRDSAVYFCASGLDLPGQGNVGYTFGSGTRLTVV.

The rearrangement links TRBV19 to TRBJ2-6; 7 bases align to TRBD1. The CDR3 extends over 19 amino acids. V shed 0 bases, J shed 2 bases, and the junction held 10 bases outside the gene matches. The V gene's germline CDR1 is LNHDA and CDR2 SQIVND (reference sequence). The CDR3 nucleotides are TGTGCCAGTAGTATAGACCCCTTGACAGGGACCCCTGGGGCCAACGTCCTGACTTTC. This translates into CASSIDPLTGTPGANVLTF.

Comments on this clone: The sample holds other DNA sequences that translate to the same CDR3. V gene TRBV9 combines with J gene TRBJ1-2; 7 bases line up with TRBD1. Germline CDR1 is SGDLS and CDR2 is YYNGEE. The ends lost 2 bases at V and 5 bases at J; junction bases unmatched: 6. This CDR3 is built from 14 residues. CDR3 DNA: TGTGCCAGCAGCGTCACGACAGGGAATTATGGCTACACCTTC. Amino acid sequence: CASSVTTGNYGYTF.

The chain employs TRBV18 and TRBJ2-1, with TRBD1 as a possible D gene (5 bases). Looked up from germline, CDR1 is KGHSH and CDR2 is LQKENI. The CDR3 is made up of 15 amino acids. V was pared by 7 bases and J by 1 base, with 14 bases between. CDR3 loop: CASLSLGESYNEQFF. The CDR3 DNA reads TGTGCCAGCTTATCTCTAGGGGAATCCTACAATGAGCAGTTCTTC.

This sequence joins TRBV7-2 and TRBJ2-5, with a possible D match to TRBD2 (6 bases). Germline values: CDR1 SGHTA, CDR2 FQGNSA. This CDR3 region has 15 residues. V lost 5 bases to trimming and J lost 4 bases, with 17 bases between them. The CDR3, as DNA: TGTGCCAGCAGCCCCCCTCGGAGGGAGGCAGAGACCCAGTACTTC. Protein sequence: CASSPPRREAETQYF.

The chain uses TRBV28 and TRBJ1-5, with D tentatively TRBD1 (5 bases). The CDR3 extends over 16 amino acids. CDR1 and CDR2 (germline): MDHEN, SYDVKM. V was pared by 4 bases and J by 3 bases, with 16 bases between. CDR3 bases: TGTGCCAGCAGTTCTCGGCGTGGGGACCTCAATCAGCCCCAGCATTTT. This sequence encodes CASSSRRGDLNQPQHF.

J is TRBJ1-1 and V is TRBV6-6; maybe TRBD1 (5 bases). Germline V CDR1 and CDR2: MNHNY, SVGAGI (reference sequence). V lost 5 bases, J lost 1 base, and 8 bases lay in between. The CDR3 runs to 13 residues. As DNA, the CDR3 is TGTGCCAGCAGTGACACAGGGAACACTGAAGCTTTCTTT. Encoded protein: CASSDTGNTEAFF.

The V call is TRBV19, the J call TRBJ1-5; D ambiguous. V shed 7 bases and J shed 7 bases, with 11 bases lying between them. CDR3 length: 12 amino acids. Germline lookup yields CDR1 LNHDA and CDR2 SQIVND (reference sequence). For the CDR3, the DNA is TGTGCCAGTACCATGGGCTTCCAGCCCCAGCATTTT. As protein: CASTMGFQPQHF.

The chain's CDR3 is CASSTRTGGAVSNQPQHF. The CDR3 DNA reads TGTGCCAGCAGTACCCGGACAGGAGGGGCAGTGAGCAATCAGCCCCAGCATTTT. The chain uses TRBV2 and TRBJ1-5; 7 bases map to TRBD1. CDR1 and CDR2 from the germline V gene are SNHLY and FYNNEI. The CDR3 is 18 amino acids. The ends lost 5 bases at V and 1 base at J; junction bases unmatched: 14.

The chain carries TRBV5-1 and TRBJ1-5; no reliable D call. This CDR3 has 15 amino acids. Trimming removed 0 bases at V and 1 base at J, with 8 bases between. Germline V gene data show CDR1 as SGHRS and CDR2 as YFSETQ. CDR3 loop: CASSLVGGSNQPQHF. CDR3 DNA sequence: TGCGCCAGCAGCTTGGTGGGTGGCAGCAATCAGCCCCAGCATTTT.